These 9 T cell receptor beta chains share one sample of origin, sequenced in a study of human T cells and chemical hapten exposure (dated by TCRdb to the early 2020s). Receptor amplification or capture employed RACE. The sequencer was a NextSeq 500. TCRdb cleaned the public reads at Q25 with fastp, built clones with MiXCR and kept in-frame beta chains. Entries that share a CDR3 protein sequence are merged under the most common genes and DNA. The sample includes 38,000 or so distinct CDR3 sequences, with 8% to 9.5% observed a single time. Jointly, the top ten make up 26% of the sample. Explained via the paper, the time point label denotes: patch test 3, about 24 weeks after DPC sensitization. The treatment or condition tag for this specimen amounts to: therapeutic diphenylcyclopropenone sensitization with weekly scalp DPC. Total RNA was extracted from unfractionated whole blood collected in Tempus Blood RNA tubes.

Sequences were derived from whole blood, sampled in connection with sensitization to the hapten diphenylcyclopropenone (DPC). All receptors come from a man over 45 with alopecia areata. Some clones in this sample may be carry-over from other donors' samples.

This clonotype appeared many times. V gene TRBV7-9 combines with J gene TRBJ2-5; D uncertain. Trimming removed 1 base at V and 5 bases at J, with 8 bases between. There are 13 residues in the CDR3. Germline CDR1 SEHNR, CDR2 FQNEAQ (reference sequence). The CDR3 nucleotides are TGTGCCAGCAGCTTAGACATCTCGGAGACCCAGTACTTC. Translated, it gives CASSLDISETQYF.

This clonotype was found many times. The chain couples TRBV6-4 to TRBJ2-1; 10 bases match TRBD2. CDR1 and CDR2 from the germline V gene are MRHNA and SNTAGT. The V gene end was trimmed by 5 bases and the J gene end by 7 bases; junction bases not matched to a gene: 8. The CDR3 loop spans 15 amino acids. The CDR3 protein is CASSPQAGGRNEQFF. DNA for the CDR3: TGTGCCAGCAGTCCGCAAGCGGGAGGGCGGAATGAGCAGTTCTTC.

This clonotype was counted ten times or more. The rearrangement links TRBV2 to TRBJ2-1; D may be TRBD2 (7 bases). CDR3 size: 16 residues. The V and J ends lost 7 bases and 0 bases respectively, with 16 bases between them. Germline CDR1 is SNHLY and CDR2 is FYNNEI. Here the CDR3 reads CASTQEGGSSYNEQFF. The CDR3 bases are TGTGCCAGCACCCAAGAGGGGGGGAGCTCCTACAATGAGCAGTTCTTC.

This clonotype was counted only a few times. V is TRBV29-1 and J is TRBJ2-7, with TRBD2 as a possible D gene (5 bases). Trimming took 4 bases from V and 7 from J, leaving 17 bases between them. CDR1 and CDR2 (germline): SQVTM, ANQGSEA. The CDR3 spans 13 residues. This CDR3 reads CSVGGIISGEQYF. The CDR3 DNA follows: TGCAGCGTTGGAGGGATTATTAGTGGGGAGCAGTACTTC.

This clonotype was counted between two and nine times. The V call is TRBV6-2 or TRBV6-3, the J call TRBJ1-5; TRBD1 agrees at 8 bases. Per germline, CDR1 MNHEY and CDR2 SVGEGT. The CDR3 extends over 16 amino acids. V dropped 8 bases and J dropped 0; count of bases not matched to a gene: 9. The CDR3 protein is CASSDRGIYSNQPQHF. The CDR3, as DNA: TGTGCCAGCTCAGACAGGGGAATTTATAGCAATCAGCCCCAGCATTTT.

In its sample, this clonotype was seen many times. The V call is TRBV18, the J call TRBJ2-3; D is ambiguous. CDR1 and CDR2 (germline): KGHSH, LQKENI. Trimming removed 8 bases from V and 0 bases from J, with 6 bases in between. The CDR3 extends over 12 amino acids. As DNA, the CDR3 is TGTGCCAGCAGCCCTAGCACAGATACGCAGTATTTT. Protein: CASSPSTDTQYF.

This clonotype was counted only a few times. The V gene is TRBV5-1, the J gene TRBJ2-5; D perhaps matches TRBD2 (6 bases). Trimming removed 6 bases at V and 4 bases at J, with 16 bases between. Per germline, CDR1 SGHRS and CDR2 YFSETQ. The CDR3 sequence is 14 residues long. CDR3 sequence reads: CASTRLEGRETQYF. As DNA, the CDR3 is TGCGCCAGCACCCGGTTGGAGGGAAGAGAGACCCAGTACTTC.

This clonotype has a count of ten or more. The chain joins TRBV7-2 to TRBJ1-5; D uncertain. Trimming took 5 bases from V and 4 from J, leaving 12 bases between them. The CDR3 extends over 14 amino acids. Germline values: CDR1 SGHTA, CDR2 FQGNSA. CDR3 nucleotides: TGTGCCAGCAGCCCAGGACCGGGGAATCAGCCCCAGCATTTT. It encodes CASSPGPGNQPQHF. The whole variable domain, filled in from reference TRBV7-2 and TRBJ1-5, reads GAGVSQSPSNKVTEKGKDVELRCDPISGHTALYWYRQSLGQGLEFLIYFQGNSAPDKSGLPSDRFSAERTGGSVSTLTIQRTQQEDSAVYLCASSPGPGNQPQHFGDGTRLSIL.

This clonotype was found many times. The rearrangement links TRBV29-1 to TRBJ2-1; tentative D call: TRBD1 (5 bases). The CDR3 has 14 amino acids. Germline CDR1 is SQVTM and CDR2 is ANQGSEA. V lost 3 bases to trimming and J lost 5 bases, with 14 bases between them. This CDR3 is CSVDSQGRHNEQFF. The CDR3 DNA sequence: TGCAGCGTTGACTCGCAGGGCAGGCACAATGAGCAGTTCTTC.